This section outlines one T cell receptor beta chain sequence together with its context. Germline assignment: CDR1 SGHVS and CDR2 FNYEAQ. V gave up 5 bases and J gave up 0 bases, with 8 bases separating them. The CDR3 contains 14 residues. This entry is derived from a study of blood T cell repertoires in COVID-19. About the study: The United States, Italy and Spain provided the acute and convalescent COVID-19 samples. The analysed material was cDNA or gDNA that came from T cells, B-cell-depleted T cells, or PBMCs.

In the original analysis: Amplification with reference gene primers provided the estimates of nucleated cell counts. The assay was immunoSEQ multiplex PCR, and TCRdb's table has in-frame clones only and misses some. That table gives V, J and clone size, and the DNA gave D and trimming. The sample has 250,000 to 350,000 clones, 65% to 85% seen once. What was sequenced was peripheral blood. This receptor was identified in a woman aged 50 to 65 with acute or convalescent COVID-19. The V and J genes are TRBV7-6 and TRBJ1-3; D might be TRBD1 (5 bases). The DNA for the CDR3 is TGTGCCAGCAGCCGACAGAGCTCTGGAAACACCATATATTTT. It codes for CASSRQSSGNTIYF.